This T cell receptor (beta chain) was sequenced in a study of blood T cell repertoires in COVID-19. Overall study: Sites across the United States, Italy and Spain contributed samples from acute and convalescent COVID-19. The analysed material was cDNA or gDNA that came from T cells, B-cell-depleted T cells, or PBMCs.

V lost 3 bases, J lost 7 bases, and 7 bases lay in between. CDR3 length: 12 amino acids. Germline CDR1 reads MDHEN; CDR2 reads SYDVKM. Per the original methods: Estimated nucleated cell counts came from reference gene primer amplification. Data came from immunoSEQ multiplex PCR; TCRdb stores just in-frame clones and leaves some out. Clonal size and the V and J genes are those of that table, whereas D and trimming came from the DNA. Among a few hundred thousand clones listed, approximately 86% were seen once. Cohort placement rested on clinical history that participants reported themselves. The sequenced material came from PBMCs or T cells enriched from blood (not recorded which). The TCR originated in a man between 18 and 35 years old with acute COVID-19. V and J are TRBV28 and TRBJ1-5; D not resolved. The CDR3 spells CASSFQVQPQHF. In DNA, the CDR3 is TGTGCCAGCAGTTTTCAGGTCCAGCCCCAGCATTTT.